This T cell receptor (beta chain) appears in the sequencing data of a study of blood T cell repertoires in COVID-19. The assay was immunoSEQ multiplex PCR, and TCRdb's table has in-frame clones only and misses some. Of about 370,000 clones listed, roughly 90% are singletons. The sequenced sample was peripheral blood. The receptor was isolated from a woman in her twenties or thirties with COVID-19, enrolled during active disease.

CDR3 DNA sequence: TGTGCCAGCTCACCGGGACAGGGGGCAAACTATGGCTACACCTTC. It codes for CASSPGQGANYGYTF. The chain employs TRBV18 and TRBJ1-2, with 12 bases fitting TRBD1. The CDR3 sequence is 15 residues long. Trimming at V came to 3 bases and at J to 2 bases, leaving 1 base not matched to a gene. CDR1 is KGHSH and CDR2 is LQKENI in the germline V gene.